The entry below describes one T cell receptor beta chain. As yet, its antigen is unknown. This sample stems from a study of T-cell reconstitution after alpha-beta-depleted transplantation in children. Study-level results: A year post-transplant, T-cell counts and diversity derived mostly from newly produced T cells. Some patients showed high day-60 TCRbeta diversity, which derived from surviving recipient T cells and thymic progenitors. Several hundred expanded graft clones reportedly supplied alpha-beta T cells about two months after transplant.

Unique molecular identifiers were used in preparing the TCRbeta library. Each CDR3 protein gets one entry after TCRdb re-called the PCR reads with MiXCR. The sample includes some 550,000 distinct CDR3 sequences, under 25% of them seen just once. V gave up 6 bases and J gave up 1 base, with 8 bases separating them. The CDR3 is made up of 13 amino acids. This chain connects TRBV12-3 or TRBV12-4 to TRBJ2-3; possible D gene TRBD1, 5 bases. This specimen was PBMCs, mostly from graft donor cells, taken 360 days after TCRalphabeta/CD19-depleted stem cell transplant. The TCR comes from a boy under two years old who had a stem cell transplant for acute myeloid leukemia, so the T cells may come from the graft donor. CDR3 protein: CASSSTGTDTQYF. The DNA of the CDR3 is TGTGCCAGCAGCTCGACAGGCACAGATACGCAGTATTTT.